The present entry profiles one TCR beta chain with its context. Its antigen is as yet unknown. Germline trimming cut 7 bases from V and 2 bases from J; bases unmatched to any gene: 8. The CDR3 is 13 residues long. Germline CDR1 reads SQVTM; CDR2 reads ANQGSEA. The record originates from a study of graft-versus-host responses after intestinal transplantation. Background on the study: Among the recipients, transplants were multivisceral, liver-intestinal, or isolated intestinal.

This table comes from immunoSEQ multiplex PCR, and its TCRdb copy is limited to in-frame clones, with some not included. The data hold about 86,000 clones, with around 83% observed a single time. This chain connects TRBV29-1 to TRBJ2-7, with 7 bases matching TRBD2. This specimen was unstimulated CD8+ T cells sorted from spleen or lymph node cells, taken before intestinal transplant. This sequence was found in a human donor who received an intestinal transplant. The CDR3 sequence is CSASGTTTYEQYF. CDR3 nucleotides: TGCAGCGCCTCGGGGACTACTACCTACGAGCAGTACTTC.